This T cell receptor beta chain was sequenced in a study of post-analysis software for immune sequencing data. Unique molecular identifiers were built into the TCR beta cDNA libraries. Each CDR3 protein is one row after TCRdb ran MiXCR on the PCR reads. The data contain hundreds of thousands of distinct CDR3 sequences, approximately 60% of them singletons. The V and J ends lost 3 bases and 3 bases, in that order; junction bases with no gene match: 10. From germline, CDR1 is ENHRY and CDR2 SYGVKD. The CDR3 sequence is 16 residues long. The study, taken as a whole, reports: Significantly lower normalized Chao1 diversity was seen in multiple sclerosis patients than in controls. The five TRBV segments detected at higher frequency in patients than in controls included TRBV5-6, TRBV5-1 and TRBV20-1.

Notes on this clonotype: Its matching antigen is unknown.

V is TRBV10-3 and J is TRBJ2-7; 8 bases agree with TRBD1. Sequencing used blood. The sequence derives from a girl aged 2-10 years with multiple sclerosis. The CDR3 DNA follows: TGTGCCATCAGTGACCCCGACAGGGGAGTGGACTACGAGCAGTACTTC. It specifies CAISDPDRGVDYEQYF.